This T cell receptor beta chain comes out of a study of T cells in Graves' hyperthyroidism and ophthalmopathy. Study overall: Peripheral blood was taken when the disease was first diagnosed, before any treatment began. Findings of the study overall: In simple terms, a model built on 13 V-J features told ophthalmopathy apart from stable hyperthyroidism.

Template material for amplifying TCR beta CDR3 regions consisted of RNA transcripts. TCR CDR3 regions were first amplified by RT-PCR with HTBI primers. TCRdb re-called the multiplex PCR reads through MiXCR, storing one row per CDR3 protein. This sample carries approximately 490,000 distinct CDR3 sequences, 22% of them seen once, and the ten largest clones take about 49%. A note on this clonotype: What it binds is unknown.

Each ophthalmopathy patient scored at least 3 on the Clinical Activity Score and at least 4 on NOSPECS grade, with duration under 3 months. The V segment lost 3 bases and the J segment 2 bases; nucleotides outside the gene matches: 12. This CDR3 has 19 amino acids. The germline CDR1 and CDR2 sequences are LNHDA and SQIVND (reference sequence). The receptor was isolated from a woman aged 70 to 79 with Graves' ophthalmopathy. The chain employs TRBV19 and TRBJ1-4; 10 positions agree with TRBD1. The specimen was blood. CDR3 coding DNA: TGTGCCAGTAGTATGTTACCGGGACAGGGGCGAACGACTAATGAAAAACTGTTTTTT. Translated: CASSMLPGQGRTTNEKLFF.